The clone carrying this TCR beta chain was observed a handful of times. The draw of peripheral blood yielded roughly 9.1 milliliters from each donor. The source of the sample is a study of blood T cells in healthy people across ages. A second PCR of 7 to 11 cycles used a sample-barcoded 5' primer and a J-beta primer mix. TCRdb reprocessed the 5' RACE reads with MiXCR, giving one entry per CDR3 protein. The top ten hold under 4.5% of the sample, which has 800,000 or so distinct CDR3 sequences, 20% to 30% seen once. Germline lookup yields CDR1 SGHAT and CDR2 FQDESV (reference sequence). There are 15 residues in the CDR3. The V and J ends lost 5 bases and 1 base, in that order; junction bases with no gene match: 3. These same records also appear under a second study, on T cells of mothers and their children.

J is TRBJ2-5 and V is TRBV11-1; 11 nucleotides match TRBD1. The sequence was collected from a boy aged 5-17 years in good health. Sequences were obtained from blood. The CDR3 DNA follows: TGTGCCAGCAGCCCGGACAGGGGGCCCCAAGAGACCCAGTACTTC. Its protein is CASSPDRGPQETQYF.